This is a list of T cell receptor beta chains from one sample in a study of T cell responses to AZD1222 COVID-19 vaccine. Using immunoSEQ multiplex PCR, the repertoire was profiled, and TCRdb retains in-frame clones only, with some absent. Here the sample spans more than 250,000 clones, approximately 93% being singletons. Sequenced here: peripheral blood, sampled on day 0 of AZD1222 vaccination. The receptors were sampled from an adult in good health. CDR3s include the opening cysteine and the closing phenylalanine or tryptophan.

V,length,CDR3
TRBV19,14,CASSVSGGRDTQYF
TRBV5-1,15,CASTLGGGEYNEQFF
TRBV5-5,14,CASSGTAGANVLTF
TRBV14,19,CASSQAGTSGGRDTGELFF
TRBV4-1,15,CASSPGQGPSYEQYF
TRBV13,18,CASSFGTGGSRSGNTIYF
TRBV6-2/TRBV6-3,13,CASSRVADTEAFF
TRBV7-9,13,CASKRDGYNEQFF
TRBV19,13,CASTYRGLTEAFF
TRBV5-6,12,CASSLAVGEAFF
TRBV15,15,CATSREWSSGNTIYF
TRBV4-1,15,CASSFRQGGTDTQYF
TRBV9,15,CASSPQGGFGSPLHF
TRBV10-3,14,CAITETGLNTEAFF
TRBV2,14,CASSPDRGWYEQYF
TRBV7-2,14,CASSSSGGENTQYF
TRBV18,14,CASSGQSKNTEAFF
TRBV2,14,CASSATGAGQPQHF
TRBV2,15,CASSPTGGFTGELFF
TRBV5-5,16,CASSLGVAGAYNEQFF
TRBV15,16,CATSRGTGRDNSPLHF
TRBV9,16,CASSVGAGLSTDTQYF
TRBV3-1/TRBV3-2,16,CASSSVKTLAKNIQYF
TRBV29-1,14,CSAGDRTYQETQYF
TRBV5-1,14,CASSLRQGDTEAFF
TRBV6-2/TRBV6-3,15,CASSYGAGGSYEQYF
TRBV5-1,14,CASSLGTGQAEAFF
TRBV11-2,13,CASSLGPNTEAFF
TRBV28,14,CASSFGHLNTEAFF
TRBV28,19,CASSSGFRQGKTYNSPLHF
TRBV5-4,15,CASSLELAENNEQFF
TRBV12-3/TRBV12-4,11,CASSSRNTIYF
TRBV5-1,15,CASSLEGSSYNEQFF
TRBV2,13,CASKGEGNTEAFF